A few counts support the clone carrying this TCR beta chain. What it binds is unknown. This specimen comes from a study of Graves' ophthalmopathy and Graves' hyperthyroidism. Looking at the study overall: The authors collected peripheral blood at initial diagnosis, before any treatment.

Clinical symptoms and serum thyroxine were used for diagnosis; TRAb, thyroid ultrasound and orbital computed tomography were also relied on. The V end was cut by 4 bases, the J end by 4 bases, with 18 bases between. Germline V gene lookup returns CDR1 MNHNS and CDR2 SASEGT. The CDR3 is 16 residues long. Study results and caveats: The majority of expanded thyroid clonotypes above 0.001 frequency also occurred in blood. The model's prediction of ophthalmopathy progression had 70.59% sensitivity and around 72% specificity.

Investigators amplified TCR beta CDR3 regions from RNA transcripts. The first-round RT-PCR employed HTBI primers together with the Qiagen OneStep RT-PCR kit. A multiplex PCR was then performed as the second round. Using its own MiXCR run on the multiplex PCR reads, TCRdb lists one record per CDR3 protein. The sample has hundreds of thousands of distinct CDR3 sequences; 20% to 25% are singletons. Sequencing was done on a sample of peripheral blood. This TCR derives from a woman aged 50 to 60 with Graves' ophthalmopathy. This chain uses TRBV6-1 with TRBJ2-3; a weak D match, TRBD1 (5 bases). The CDR3 spells CASSGRMAGSADTQYF. DNA of the CDR3: TGTGCCAGCAGTGGCCGAATGGCAGGGTCAGCAGATACGCAGTATTTT.